The 7 T cell receptor beta chains below come from one sample, sequenced in a study of blood T cell repertoires in COVID-19. Sequenced by immunoSEQ multiplex PCR; TCRdb stores in-frame clones only, minus some. The sample lists 150,000 or so clones, 84% occurring once. The material sequenced was PBMCs or T cells enriched from blood (not recorded which). The receptors come from a woman aged 45-60 years who had been exposed to COVID-19.

This rearrangement joins TRBV5-1 to TRBJ2-1; TRBD2 agrees at 10 bases. The V segment lost 1 base and the J segment 10 bases; nucleotides outside the gene matches: 8. Germline V gives CDR1 SGHRS, CDR2 YFSETQ. The length of the CDR3 is 15 residues. CDR3: CASSLQPSGGKEQFF. Here the CDR3 DNA reads TGCGCCAGCAGCTTGCAACCTAGCGGGGGCAAGGAGCAGTTCTTC.

The chain links TRBV5-1 to TRBJ2-3, with 8 bases aligning to TRBD2. J was trimmed by 8 bases and V by 1 base; bases with no gene match: 21. The germline V gene has CDR1 SGHRS and CDR2 YFSETQ. The length of the CDR3 is 19 residues. The CDR3 region has the DNA TGCGCCAGCAGCTTGACGTCTAGCGGGTCCCTTTATCTCCAGATTACGCAGTATTTT. Its translation: CASSLTSSGSLYLQITQYF.

The chain recombines TRBV10-3 with TRBJ2-1; 9 nucleotides match TRBD2. V trimming: 6 bases; J trimming: 5 bases; junction bases outside the gene matches: 11. This CDR3 has 16 amino acids. Germline CDR1 and CDR2: ENHRY and SYGVKD. CDR3 DNA sequence: TGTGCCATCAGCCCTCGAGTAGCGGGAGTGAACAATGAGCAGTTCTTC. Its protein is CAISPRVAGVNNEQFF.

The gene calls are TRBV6-5 and TRBJ2-7, with 12 bases that match TRBD1. Trimming took 6 bases from V and 2 from J; bases not matched to a gene: 5. Germline-derived CDR1 and CDR2 are MNHEY and SVGAGI. This CDR3 is 15 amino acids long. The chain's CDR3 is CASSYGTGGTYEQYF. Here the CDR3 DNA reads TGTGCCAGCAGCTATGGGACAGGGGGCACCTACGAGCAGTACTTC.

The chain combines TRBV9 with TRBJ1-5; TRBD1 matches at 7 bases. The length of the CDR3 is 14 residues. The V and J ends lost 3 bases and 6 bases, in that order; junction bases with no gene match: 6. CDR1 and CDR2 (germline): SGDLS, YYNGEE. Written as DNA, the CDR3 is TGTGCCAGCAGCGAGCGCGACAGGGCTCAGCCCCAGCATTTT. Translation gives CASSERDRAQPQHF.

The rearrangement joins TRBV5-8 to TRBJ2-7; 7 bases are a match to TRBD1. CDR3 length equals 15 residues. Germline values: CDR1 SGHTS, CDR2 YDEGEE. After removal of 4 bases from V and 0 bases from J, the junction contained 7 bases not matched to a gene. CDR3: CASSTTGDNSYEQYF. The DNA of the CDR3 is TGTGCCAGCAGCACTACAGGGGACAACTCCTACGAGCAGTACTTC.

The chain recombines TRBV4-3 with TRBJ1-2; 11 bases are a match to TRBD1. Germline-derived CDR1 and CDR2 are LGHNA and YSLEER. Trimming removed 4 bases from V and 5 bases from J; junction bases left unmatched: 12. The CDR3 sequence is 17 residues long. The CDR3 spells CASSLLGQGAQEYGYTF. CDR3 DNA sequence: TGCGCCAGCAGCCTGCTAGGACAGGGGGCGCAGGAGTATGGCTACACCTTC.